The clone carrying this T cell receptor beta chain was counted once. The junction departs from the called germline gene at one end, perhaps through a read error. Amplification targeted the TCR beta CDR3 regions, with RNA transcripts as the source material. An opening RT-PCR round employed HTBI primers and preceded a second-round multiplex PCR. One entry per CDR3 protein results from TCRdb running MiXCR on the multiplex PCR reads. The sample has 500,000 to 600,000 distinct CDR3 sequences; 39% are singletons. Excluded were patients with other autoimmune diseases, uncontrolled infections, pregnancy or lactation. This specimen belongs to a study of Graves' ophthalmopathy and Graves' hyperthyroidism. Study at large: Hyperthyroidism was classified as stable if no ophthalmopathy occurred within 18 months of follow-up.

CDR1 SGHAT and CDR2 FQDESV come from the germline V gene (reference sequence). This CDR3 has 15 amino acids. The TCR comes from an adult man with Graves' hyperthyroidism. Material for sequencing was peripheral blood or thyroid tissue (not recorded which). This chain links TRBV11-1 with TRBJ2-7; D may be TRBD1 (6 bases). In nucleotides, the CDR3 is TGTGCCAGCAGCTCAGGGGAAGGGGTCTCCGACGAGCAGTACTTC. Translating gives CASSSGEGVSDEQYF.